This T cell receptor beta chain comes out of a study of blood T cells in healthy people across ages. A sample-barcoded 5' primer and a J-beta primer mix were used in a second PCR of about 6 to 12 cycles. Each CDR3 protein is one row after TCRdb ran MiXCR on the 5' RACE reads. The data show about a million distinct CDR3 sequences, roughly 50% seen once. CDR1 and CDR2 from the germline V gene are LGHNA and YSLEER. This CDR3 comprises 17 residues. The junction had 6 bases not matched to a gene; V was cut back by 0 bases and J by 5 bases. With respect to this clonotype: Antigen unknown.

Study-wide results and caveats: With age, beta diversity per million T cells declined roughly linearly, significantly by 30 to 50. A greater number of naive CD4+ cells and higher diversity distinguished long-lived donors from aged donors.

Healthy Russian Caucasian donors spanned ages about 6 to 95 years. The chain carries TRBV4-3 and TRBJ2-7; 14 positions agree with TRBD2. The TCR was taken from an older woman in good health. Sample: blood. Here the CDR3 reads CASSQDRRLAGGNEQYF. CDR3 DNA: TGCGCCAGCAGCCAAGATCGCAGACTAGCGGGAGGGAACGAGCAGTACTTC.